This T cell receptor (beta chain) came from a study of prognosis after radiotherapy for stage I lung cancer. This clonotype has ten or more counts. Multiplex PCR, run in two rounds, amplified TCR beta CDR3 from genomic DNA. Primers specific to each TRBV and TRBJ gene were used in first-round PCR. TCRdb independently ran MiXCR on the multiplex PCR reads; one entry per CDR3 protein. The sample gives about 30,000 distinct CDR3 sequences, roughly 52% of which show up once; approximately 15% is in the top ten. The source of this sequence is a donor over 45 with non-small cell lung cancer. Sequenced here: PBMCs, sampled before or after stereotactic body radiation therapy (not recorded which).

This chain's CDR3 is CASSVGVDGETQYF. As DNA, the CDR3 is TGTGCCAGCAGCGTAGGGGTCGACGGAGAGACCCAGTACTTC. V usage is TRBV9 and J usage is TRBJ2-5; D gene unclear. This CDR3 is built from 14 residues. V was clipped by 0 bases and J by 4 bases, with 10 bases between them. The V gene's germline CDR1 is SGDLS and CDR2 YYNGEE.